One sample yielded the 3 T cell receptor beta chains listed below, sequenced in a study of blood T cells in healthy people across ages (dated by TCRdb to about 2015). Libraries were made using 5' RACE. The sample was run on an Illumina HiSeq 2500. A second PCR of roughly 7 to 11 cycles was performed with a sample-barcoded 5' primer and a J-beta primer mix. The public reads were reprocessed in TCRdb via fastp at Q25 and MiXCR, keeping in-frame beta chains. Each CDR3 protein gets just one entry, which takes the most common genes and DNA from the rows behind it. Recorded for this sample are 1.5 million to 1.8 million distinct CDR3 sequences; roughly 43% of them occurred a single time. Of the sample, around 4% falls within the top ten clones. Material: blood. Receptor source: a young woman in good health.

V usage is TRBV7-8 and J usage is TRBJ2-7; 11 positions match TRBD2. Germline V gives CDR1 SGHVS, CDR2 FQNEAQ. V lost 5 bases and J lost 1; bases outside the gene matches: 10. This CDR3 comprises 17 residues. The CDR3 is CASSPLAGGFTSYEQYF. DNA of the CDR3: TGTGCCAGCAGCCCTTTAGCGGGAGGGTTCACTTCCTACGAGCAGTACTTC.

The rearrangement links TRBV21-1 to TRBJ2-5. TRBV21-1 is a pseudogene segment. This CDR3 has 12 residues. The CDR3 reads CASSKTVGTQYF. The CDR3 bases are TGTGCCAGCAGCAAAACGGTGGGGACCCAGTACTTC.

This clonotype has more than one count but fewer than ten. The V gene is TRBV20-1, the J gene TRBJ2-5, with D maybe TRBD2 (5 bases). CDR1 and CDR2 from the germline V gene are DFQATT and SNEGSKA (reference sequence). The V gene lost 2 bases and the J gene lost 5 bases, with 18 bases spanning the gap. The CDR3 extends over 15 amino acids. CDR3 DNA sequence: TGCAGTGCTAGAATCTCCGGGGTTGAGTGGGAGACCCAGTACTTC. This sequence encodes CSARISGVEWETQYF.